The 20 T cell receptor beta chains below all came from one sample that was sequenced in a study of post-analysis software for immune sequencing data. Findings and limits, study-wide: Patients had higher frequencies than controls of roughly 5 TRBV segments, including TRBV5-6, TRBV5-1 and TRBV20-1.

cDNA libraries for TCR beta contained unique molecular identifiers. TCRdb re-derived calls from the PCR reads in MiXCR, one entry per CDR3 protein. The table includes 400,000 to 500,000 distinct CDR3 sequences, roughly 40% detected once. For these receptors, no antigen is known. The sequenced sample consisted of blood. Receptor source: a girl aged 2-9 years with multiple sclerosis.

The chain is built from TRBV6-5 and TRBJ2-1; D is unresolved. Germline V CDR1 and CDR2: MNHEY, SVGAGI. The CDR3 length is 13 residues. Trimming stripped 4 bases from V and 5 bases from J, with 9 bases between. The CDR3 region is CASSFDKDNEQFF. DNA of the CDR3: TGTGCCAGCAGTTTTGACAAAGACAATGAGCAGTTCTTC.

The J gene is TRBJ1-6, the V gene TRBV28; maybe TRBD1 (6 bases). This CDR3 region has 15 residues. V was cut by 2 bases and J by 4 bases, with 9 bases left in between. Germline V gene lookup returns CDR1 MDHEN and CDR2 SYDVKM. The CDR3 sequence: CASSLITGYNSPLHF. Written as DNA, the CDR3 is TGTGCCAGCAGTTTAATAACAGGGTATAATTCACCCCTCCACTTT. Filled out from reference TRBV28 and TRBJ1-6, the complete variable domain reads DVKVTQSSRYLVKRTGEKVFLECVQDMDHENMFWYRQDPGLGLRLIYFSYDVKMKEKGDIPEGYSVSREKKERFSLILESASTNQTSMYLCASSLITGYNSPLHFGNGTRLTVT.

The chain couples TRBV5-1 to TRBJ2-4; 7 bases fit TRBD2. The J call could be wrong; TRBJ2-7 is a better fit for the DNA end. The CDR3 has 16 residues. CDR1 and CDR2 (germline): SGHRS, YFSETQ. Written as DNA, the CDR3 is TGCGCCAGCAGCTTGGGGGCGGGAGCCCCCTCTTACGAGCAGTACTTC. As protein: CASSLGAGAPSYEQYF.

Concerning this clonotype: One end of the junction fails to match germline, which may point to a read error. The chain combines TRBV6-5 with TRBJ2-1; D uncertain. Germline-derived CDR1 and CDR2 are MNHEY and SVGAGI. This CDR3 region has 14 residues. The CDR3 here is CASSYNSNYDEQFF. CDR3 sequence (DNA): TGTGCCAGCAGTTACAACTCAAACTACGATGAGCAGTTCTTC.

The rearrangement links TRBV7-3 to TRBJ2-7, with TRBD2 as a possible D gene (6 bases). Trimming pared 1 base from V and 3 bases from J, leaving 19 bases between. Germline V CDR1 and CDR2: SGHTA, FQGTGA. The CDR3 contains 17 residues. In nucleotides, the CDR3 is TGTGCCAGCAGCTTAAACACCACCGGGACTCCCTGCTACGAGCAGTACTTC. As protein: CASSLNTTGTPCYEQYF. Supplemented by reference TRBV7-3 and TRBJ2-7, the full variable domain reads GAGVSQTPSNKVTEKGKYVELRCDPISGHTALYWYRQSLGQGPEFLIYFQGTGAADDSGLPNDRFFAVRPEGSVSTLKIQRTERGDSAVYLCASSLNTTGTPCYEQYFGPGTRLTVT.

The table lists this clonotype with a few counts. The rearrangement links TRBV7-9 to TRBJ2-5; possible D gene TRBD2, 6 bases. The better agreement between TRBJ2-7 and the DNA end casts doubt on the J call. In germline, CDR1 is SEHNR, CDR2 FQNEAQ (reference sequence). This CDR3 region has 16 residues. The CDR3 here is CASSLGGVRTPLEQYF. In DNA, the CDR3 is TGTGCCAGCAGCTTAGGGGGGGTCCGAACCCCTCTCGAGCAGTACTTC.

The sample holds a few counts of this clonotype. The chain carries TRBV29-1 and TRBJ2-3; D unresolved. Germline CDR1 SQVTM, CDR2 ANQGSEA. The V end was cut by 5 bases, the J end by 13 bases, with 10 bases between. The CDR3 is 9 residues long. The CDR3 DNA reads TGCAGCGTTCTGCCCGTGGAGTATTTT. Translated, it gives CSVLPVEYF.

This clonotype was counted a few times. The chain links TRBV20-1 to TRBJ2-7, with TRBD2 identical over 7 bases. The V gene end was trimmed by 6 bases and the J gene end by 3 bases; junction bases not matched to a gene: 17. This CDR3 has 16 residues. CDR1 is DFQATT, CDR2 SNEGSKA, per germline (reference sequence). The CDR3, as DNA: TGCAGTGCGACCGGGGGGTTTGGGCTAGGCTTCTACGAGCAGTACTTC. This sequence encodes CSATGGFGLGFYEQYF.

This clonotype was seen once. The chain carries TRBV20-1 and TRBJ2-1, with 8 bases lining up with TRBD1. The germline gives CDR1 DFQATT, CDR2 SNEGSKA (reference sequence). This CDR3 has 14 residues. V gave up 1 base and J gave up 7 bases; unmatched junction bases: 6. The CDR3 loop reads CSARGRDRRNEQFF. Written as DNA, the CDR3 is TGCAGTGCTAGAGGGCGGGACAGGAGAAATGAGCAGTTCTTC.

This clonotype has more than one count but fewer than ten. CDR3 loop: CASSQIGGDEAFF. In DNA form, the CDR3 reads TGCGCCAGCAGCCAAATAGGGGGAGACGAAGCTTTCTTT. This rearrangement joins TRBV4-1 to TRBJ1-1, with D maybe TRBD1 (6 bases). This CDR3 is 13 amino acids long. Germline values: CDR1 MGHRA, CDR2 YSYEKL. The V end lost 2 bases, the J end lost 8 bases, and 12 bases lay between the germline ends.

The CDR3 region is CASNIGTGVVDGYTF. The DNA for the CDR3 is TGTGCCAGCAACATAGGGACAGGGGTTGTCGATGGCTACACCTTC. The chain joins TRBV7-6 to TRBJ1-2; TRBD1 matches at 10 bases. J lost 6 bases, V lost 7 bases, and 11 bases had no gene match. Germline CDR1 SGHVS, CDR2 FNYEAQ. CDR3 size: 15 residues.

The V gene is TRBV7-8, the J gene TRBJ2-1; maybe TRBD1 (6 bases). The end of the DNA aligns better with TRBJ2-7, so the J call may be wrong. There are 15 residues in the CDR3. The V gene's germline CDR1 is SGHVS and CDR2 FQNEAQ. CDR3 DNA sequence: TGTGCCAGCAGCTTCGCAAACAGGGTTTACAATGAGCAGTACTTC. Translated: CASSFANRVYNEQYF.

This clonotype was seen only a few times. V gene TRBV10-2 combines with J gene TRBJ2-3, with a tentative D call TRBD1 (6 bases). V dropped 7 bases and J dropped 6 bases, with 14 bases sitting between them. Germline loops: CDR1 WSHSY, CDR2 SAAADI. The CDR3 is 13 amino acids. The CDR3 is CASMLGAMDTQYF. CDR3 in DNA: TGCGCCAGCATGCTGGGGGCAATGGATACGCAGTATTTT.

J is TRBJ2-3 and V is TRBV28, with D perhaps assigned TRBD1 or TRBD2 (5 bases each). CDR1 is MDHEN and CDR2 is SYDVKM in the germline V gene. Trimming removed 8 bases at V and 0 bases at J, with 12 bases between. This CDR3 is 14 amino acids long. Here the CDR3 DNA reads TGTGCCAGCGTGCCAGGGACCAGCACAGATACGCAGTATTTT. Translation: CASVPGTSTDTQYF.

This clonotype showed up just a few times. The V and J genes are TRBV6-1 and TRBJ2-1, with D hard to call. CDR3 size: 15 residues. From germline, CDR1 is MNHNS and CDR2 SASEGT. Trimming stripped 4 bases from V and 0 bases from J, with 10 bases between. CDR3 protein: CASSVRYSSYNEQFF. DNA of the CDR3: TGTGCCAGCAGTGTCCGGTATAGCTCCTACAATGAGCAGTTCTTC.

The chain joins TRBV10-3 to TRBJ2-5; D unresolved. The J call may be wrong; the DNA end is better matched by TRBJ2-7. The CDR3 runs to 14 residues. Germline lookup yields CDR1 ENHRY and CDR2 SYGVKD. CDR3 protein: CAISTGPIPLEQYF. In DNA, the CDR3 is TGTGCCATCAGTACTGGGCCAATCCCCCTCGAGCAGTACTTC.

The chain links TRBV13 to TRBJ1-1; the match to TRBD1 covers 9 bases. The CDR3 consists of 12 residues. Losses at the gene ends were 5 bases for V and 8 bases for J; bases not matched to a gene: 3. The germline V gene has CDR1 PRHDT and CDR2 FYEKMQ (reference sequence). CDR3 in DNA: TGTGCCAGCAGCGTAGACAGGGGGGAAGCTTTCTTT. Translation: CASSVDRGEAFF.

Concerning this clonotype: One junction end does not reproduce the germline sequence, and a read error may be involved. V is TRBV19 and J is TRBJ2-7, with D tentatively TRBD2 (6 bases). Germline CDR1 reads LNHDA; CDR2 reads SQIVND (reference sequence). The CDR3 length is 16 residues. CDR3 DNA: TGTGCCAGTAGAATAGTACCGGGACTCATTTCTGACGAGCAGTACTTC. This translates into CASRIVPGLISDEQYF.

J is TRBJ2-3 and V is TRBV5-1; the match to TRBD1 covers 9 bases. The germline V gene encodes CDR1 SGHRS and CDR2 YFSETQ. The trim removed 3 bases at V and 3 bases at J, leaving 8 bases unmatched. This CDR3 has 16 residues. In DNA, the CDR3 is TGCGCCAGCAGCTCGTCGGGACAGGGAGGGACAGATACGCAGTATTTT. It specifies CASSSSGQGGTDTQYF. Full variable domain (remainder filled in from reference TRBV5-1 and TRBJ2-3): KAGVTQTPRYLIKTRGQQVTLSCSPISGHRSVSWYQQTPGQGLQFLFEYFSETQRNKGNFPGRFSGRQFSNSRSEMNVSTLELGDSALYLCASSSSGQGGTDTQYFGPGTRLTVL.

The rearrangement uses TRBV6-6 and TRBJ1-1; D might be TRBD1 (6 bases). Trimming took 6 bases from V and 5 from J, leaving 13 bases between them. CDR1 is MNHNY, CDR2 SVGAGI, per germline (reference sequence). The length of the CDR3 is 13 residues. The CDR3 spells CASSPETGTEAFF. DNA for the CDR3: TGTGCCAGCAGCCCCGAGACAGGAACTGAAGCTTTCTTT.